This T cell receptor beta chain was captured by sequencing in a study of cytomegalovirus exposure and HLA in healthy donors. Trimming left V 4 bases short and J 3 bases short, with 17 bases between. CDR1 SGHRS and CDR2 YFSETQ come from the germline V gene. The CDR3 is made up of 15 amino acids. This clone came up a few times. Researchers ran the PCR with 60 Vbeta and 13 Jbeta primers. Produced via immunoSEQ multiplex PCR; TCRdb's table is partial and in-frame only. The data hold under 130,000 clones, with approximately 70% observed a single time. The sequenced material came from PBMCs. The receptor was derived from a man aged 25 to 40 in good health and CMV-seropositive. The V call is TRBV5-1, the J call TRBJ2-7, with D perhaps TRBD2 (5 bases). DNA for the CDR3: TGCGCCAGCAGCCCTCTCCCGGGGAGAGACTACGAGCAGTACTTC. This translates into CASSPLPGRDYEQYF.